This T cell receptor beta chain was captured in a study of T cells in Graves' hyperthyroidism and ophthalmopathy. The source material, RNA transcripts, was used to amplify TCR beta CDR3 regions. Initially, a first-round RT-PCR of the TCR CDR3 employed the HTBI primer set. TCRdb re-called the multiplex PCR reads through MiXCR, storing one row per CDR3 protein. The data hold a few hundred thousand distinct CDR3 sequences, with 13% to 15% observed a single time. V was shortened by 1 base and J by 0 bases, with 9 bases between the two germline ends. The CDR3 is 16 residues long. Germline V gene lookup returns CDR1 LGHDT and CDR2 YNNKEL (reference sequence). This clonotype has only a few counts. Its target is not known. Criteria for exclusion of patients were uncontrolled infection, other autoimmune disease, pregnancy or lactation. Study-wide results and limits: Ophthalmopathy and stable hyperthyroidism were separated by a 13 V-J model.

V usage is TRBV3-1 and J usage is TRBJ2-2; no clear D gene. Sequenced sample: blood. This receptor was obtained from a woman aged 18-35 years with Graves' hyperthyroidism. The DNA for the CDR3 is TGTGCCAGCAGCCAAGGCAACTTTCCGAACACCGGGGAGCTGTTTTTT. It is translated as CASSQGNFPNTGELFF.